One and the same sample provided the 27 T cell receptor beta chains below, sequenced in a study of cytomegalovirus exposure and HLA in healthy donors. PCR primers comprised 60 Vbeta and 13 Jbeta primers. Only in-frame clones appear in the TCRdb table, and some are missing; sequencing was by immunoSEQ multiplex PCR. The table includes over 150,000 clones, 77% detected once. Sequencing input: PBMCs. The source is a woman in her 30s in good health and CMV-seropositive.

This chain connects TRBV10-2 to TRBJ1-1, with D perhaps matching TRBD1 (5 bases). CDR3 size: 15 residues. CDR1 is WSHSY and CDR2 is SAAADI in the germline V gene. Between the trimmed V and J ends, which lost 0 bases and 7 bases, there was a span of 15 bases. In DNA, the CDR3 is TGCGCCAGCAGTGAGTCCTCCAGCCTAGACAGTGAAGCTTTCTTT. Protein product: CASSESSSLDSEAFF.

This clone was recorded a few times. J is TRBJ2-4 and V is TRBV28, with TRBD2 as a possible D gene (6 bases). CDR1 and CDR2 from the germline V gene are MDHEN and SYDVKM. The CDR3 is 16 residues long. Trimming stripped 2 bases from V and 0 bases from J, with 11 bases between. Here the CDR3 DNA reads TGTGCCAGCAGTTTAGGAGGGAGAGTAGCCAAAAACATTCAGTACTTC. It yields the protein CASSLGGRVAKNIQYF.

This clone was detected once. The chain carries TRBV11-3 and TRBJ2-7; 12 bases match TRBD1. Unmatched junction bases numbered 7, after V lost 5 bases and J lost 5 bases. CDR1 SGHNT and CDR2 YENEEA come from the germline V gene. The CDR3 has 15 residues. The CDR3 sequence: CASSPGGQGANEQYF. As DNA, the CDR3 is TGTGCCAGCAGCCCTGGGGGACAGGGGGCCAACGAGCAGTACTTC.

In this sample, this clone turned up once. This chain links TRBV2 with TRBJ2-7, with D maybe TRBD2 (6 bases). The CDR3 has 16 residues. V gave up 8 bases and J gave up 0 bases, with 20 bases separating them. The germline gives CDR1 SNHLY, CDR2 FYNNEI. The DNA of the CDR3 is TGTGCCAGCGACGTAAATTGGGACTGGAGCTCCTACGAGCAGTACTTC. It specifies CASDVNWDWSSYEQYF.

The chain couples TRBV21-1 to TRBJ2-4; no DNA check was done on the table's D call, TRBD1. TRBV21-1 is reported as a pseudogene. The CDR3 extends over 17 amino acids. The CDR3 spells CASSKHLGYRLVNIQYF. The CDR3 nucleotides are TGTGCCAGCAGCAAACATTTGGGGTACAGGCTGGTAAACATTCAGTACTTC.

J is TRBJ2-5 and V is TRBV5-6; D gene unclear. This CDR3 comprises 14 residues. The germline gives CDR1 SGHDT, CDR2 YYEEEE. Trimming shortened V by 2 bases and J by 5 bases, and 13 bases separated the two germline ends. The CDR3 DNA sequence: TGTGCCAGCAGCTTAAGACTGCCCGAGGAGACCCAGTACTTC. Translation: CASSLRLPEETQYF.

This clone was picked up a small number of times. This chain joins TRBV28 and TRBJ1-1, with a weak D call TRBD1 (5 bases). Between the trimmed V and J ends, which lost 2 bases and 3 bases, there was a span of 10 bases. The germline V gene has CDR1 MDHEN and CDR2 SYDVKM. This CDR3 has 14 residues. The CDR3 sequence is CASSLRGWDTEAFF. The CDR3 DNA reads as TGTGCCAGCAGTTTAAGGGGATGGGACACTGAAGCTTTCTTT.

The J gene is TRBJ2-2, the V gene TRBV6-6, with D hard to call. Germline CDR1 MNHNY, CDR2 SVGAGI (reference sequence). The CDR3 totals 15 residues. V was pared by 0 bases and J by 0 bases, with 5 bases between. The CDR3 loop reads CASSYSTPNTGELFF. As DNA, the CDR3 is TGTGCCAGCAGTTACTCAACACCGAACACCGGGGAGCTGTTTTTT.

This clone was counted only a few times. V usage is TRBV14 and J usage is TRBJ2-5; 10 bases align to TRBD2. The CDR3 totals 16 residues. V gave up 4 bases and J gave up 5 bases; unmatched junction bases: 10. CDR1 and CDR2 from the germline V gene are SGHDN and FVKESK. The CDR3 DNA is TGTGCCAGCAGCCTATGGGCTAGCGGGAGCGTGGAGACCCAGTACTTC. It translates to CASSLWASGSVETQYF. The variable domain in full, completed from reference TRBV14 and TRBJ2-5, reads EAGVTQFPSHSVIEKGQTVTLRCDPISGHDNLYWYRRVMGKEIKFLLHFVKESKQDESGMPNNRFLAERTGGTYSTLKVQPAELEDSGVYFCASSLWASGSVETQYFGPGTRLLVL.

This clone has just a few counts. V usage is TRBV6-5 and J usage is TRBJ2-7; 11 nucleotides align to TRBD2. The CDR3 loop spans 15 amino acids. V was clipped by 6 bases and J by 3 bases; unmatched bases: 7. CDR1 and CDR2 from the germline V gene are MNHEY and SVGAGI. The CDR3 DNA is TGTGCCAGCAGCCGACCGGGACTAGCGGACTACGAGCAGTACTTC. Translation: CASSRPGLADYEQYF.

In its sample, this clone was seen a few times. CDR3 loop: CASSPNYNEQFF. DNA for the CDR3: TGTGCCAGCAGCCCCAACTATAATGAGCAGTTCTTC. The chain couples TRBV11-2 to TRBJ2-1; D unclear. This CDR3 region has 12 residues. CDR1 and CDR2 from the germline V gene are SGHAT and FQNNGV. V lost 5 bases to trimming and J lost 7 bases, with 9 bases between them.

This chain links TRBV11-2 with TRBJ2-2; 11 nucleotides line up with TRBD2. Unmatched junction bases numbered 6, after V lost 3 bases and J lost 6 bases. This CDR3 region has 16 residues. Germline V gives CDR1 SGHAT, CDR2 FQNNGV. CDR3 in amino acids: CASSFILAGGPGELFF. The CDR3, as DNA: TGTGCCAGCAGCTTTATCTTAGCGGGAGGGCCCGGGGAGCTGTTTTTT. Filled out from reference TRBV11-2 and TRBJ2-2, the complete variable domain reads EAGVAQSPRYKIIEKRQSVAFWCNPISGHATLYWYQQILGQGPKLLIQFQNNGVVDDSQLPKDRFSAERLKGVDSTLKIQPAKLEDSAVYLCASSFILAGGPGELFFGEGSRLTVL.

The J gene is TRBJ1-5, the V gene TRBV4-3; D gene unclear. The V end was cut by 0 bases, the J end by 6 bases, with 15 bases between. The CDR3 runs to 16 residues. The germline V gene has CDR1 LGHNA and CDR2 YSLEER. CDR3 DNA: TGCGCCAGCAGCCAAGAATGGGCCCCCGGCAGTCAGCCCCAGCATTTT. This translates into CASSQEWAPGSQPQHF.

This clone has only one observation. The J gene is TRBJ1-1, the V gene TRBV30; the D is unclear. Germline-derived CDR1 and CDR2 are GTSNPN and SVGIG (reference sequence). V dropped 2 bases and J dropped 0 bases, with 7 bases sitting between them. This CDR3 has 13 amino acids. The CDR3 nucleotides read TGTGCCTGGAGTCCGTTTATGAACACTGAAGCTTTCTTT. Protein sequence: CAWSPFMNTEAFF. The whole variable domain, filled in from reference TRBV30 and TRBJ1-1, reads SQTIHQWPATLVQPVGSPLSLECTVEGTSNPNLYWYRQAAGRGLQLLFYSVGIGQISSEVPQNLSASRPQDRQFILSSKKLLLSDSGFYLCAWSPFMNTEAFFGQGTRLTVV.

The chain couples TRBV30 to TRBJ2-1, with 10 bases identical to TRBD2. Germline assignment: CDR1 GTSNPN and CDR2 SVGIG (reference sequence). V gave up 2 bases and J gave up 8 bases; unmatched junction bases: 12. The CDR3 is 16 amino acids. The CDR3 reads CAWSTSPLAGVDEQFF. Written as DNA, the CDR3 is TGTGCCTGGAGTACCTCACCTCTAGCGGGAGTCGATGAGCAGTTCTTC.

The chain employs TRBV2 and TRBJ1-4; D perhaps matches TRBD1 (5 bases). The V end lost 6 bases, the J end lost 7 bases, and 12 bases lay between the germline ends. Germline CDR1 SNHLY, CDR2 FYNNEI. The CDR3 is 13 amino acids. This CDR3 is CASRVTRAEKLFF. The CDR3 bases are TGTGCCAGCAGGGTGACCAGGGCTGAAAAACTGTTTTTT.

The chain couples TRBV30 to TRBJ1-4; D gene unclear. Germline values: CDR1 GTSNPN, CDR2 SVGIG (reference sequence). The V and J ends lost 1 base and 4 bases respectively, with 10 bases between them. This CDR3 spans 14 amino acids. The CDR3, as DNA: TGTGCCTGGAGTGGACGGGAAAATAATGAAAAACTGTTTTTT. Translating it yields CAWSGRENNEKLFF.

The chain recombines TRBV5-1 with TRBJ2-1; possibly TRBD2 for D (6 bases). Germline V CDR1 and CDR2: SGHRS, YFSETQ. The CDR3 length is 16 residues. The V end lost 6 bases, the J end lost 2 bases, and 18 bases lay between the germline ends. The CDR3 DNA reads TGCGCCAGCACCACAACGGGAGAACAAGCCTACAATGAGCAGTTCTTC. As protein: CASTTTGEQAYNEQFF.

The table lists this clone with a few counts. The chain has TRBV11-2 and TRBJ2-7; D is undetermined. This CDR3 has 13 amino acids. Germline assignment: CDR1 SGHAT and CDR2 FQNNGV. The V gene lost 1 base and the J gene lost 0 bases, with 4 bases spanning the gap. The CDR3, as DNA: TGTGCCAGCAGCTTAGCAGTCTCCTACGAGCAGTACTTC. Translated, it gives CASSLAVSYEQYF.

V usage is TRBV27 and J usage is TRBJ1-2, with 7 bases lining up with TRBD1. This CDR3 region has 18 residues. Germline CDR1 is MNHEY and CDR2 is SMNVEV (reference sequence). V was pared by 4 bases and J by 3 bases, with 17 bases of the junction left unmatched. The CDR3 sequence: CASSSLTGQGGVHYGYTF. CDR3 bases: TGTGCCAGCAGTTCTTTAACTGGGCAGGGGGGAGTTCACTATGGCTACACCTTC.

The rearrangement joins TRBV9 to TRBJ2-3; D perhaps matches TRBD1 (6 bases). Germline values: CDR1 SGDLS, CDR2 YYNGEE. The CDR3 extends over 14 amino acids. V shed 0 bases and J shed 6 bases, with 11 bases lying between them. CDR3 loop: CASSVGGTKDTQYF. In nucleotides, the CDR3 is TGTGCCAGCAGCGTAGGGGGGACAAAGGATACGCAGTATTTT.

This clone has more than one count but fewer than ten. This chain connects TRBV7-8 to TRBJ1-1, with D possibly being TRBD1 (6 bases). The germline CDR1 and CDR2 sequences are SGHVS and FQNEAQ. Trimming cost V 0 bases and J 5 bases, with 10 bases left between them. The CDR3 extends over 14 amino acids. In DNA form, the CDR3 reads TGTGCCAGCAGCTTAGCCCAGGGGAAAACTGAAGCTTTCTTT. This encodes CASSLAQGKTEAFF.

This chain's CDR3 is CASSPFLAGAVYNEQFF. DNA of the CDR3: TGTGCCAGCAGCCCCTTTCTAGCGGGAGCGGTCTACAATGAGCAGTTCTTC. The chain combines TRBV7-8 with TRBJ2-1; 10 nucleotides line up with TRBD2. Germline loops: CDR1 SGHVS, CDR2 FQNEAQ. Trimming at V came to 5 bases and at J to 3 bases, leaving 10 bases not matched to a gene. CDR3 size: 17 residues.

The chain combines TRBV14 with TRBJ1-1, with a possible D match to TRBD1 (6 bases). This CDR3 has 16 amino acids. V was cut by 0 bases and J by 4 bases, with 15 bases left in between. CDR1 is SGHDN, CDR2 FVKESK, per germline. The CDR3 sequence is CASSQDSKGVRTEAFF. CDR3 nucleotides: TGTGCCAGCAGCCAAGATTCCAAGGGGGTTCGCACTGAAGCTTTCTTT.

V is TRBV10-3 and J is TRBJ2-3; 9 positions match TRBD2. J lost 1 base, V lost 6 bases, and 17 bases had no gene match. CDR3 length equals 19 residues. Germline values: CDR1 ENHRY, CDR2 SYGVKD. CDR3 nucleotide sequence: TGTGCCATCAGGGAGAGACTAGCGGAAAGAGGGGACGGCACAGATACGCAGTATTTT. This gives the protein CAIRERLAERGDGTDTQYF.

The rearrangement links TRBV6-6 to TRBJ2-5, with 15 bases fitting TRBD2. V trimming: 3 bases; J trimming: 4 bases; junction bases outside the gene matches: 3. Germline V gene lookup returns CDR1 MNHNY and CDR2 SVGAGI (reference sequence). The CDR3 covers 16 residues. The CDR3 nucleotides are TGTGCCAGCAGTTATTCGGGACTAGCGGGAGGAGAGACCCAGTACTTC. Translated: CASSYSGLAGGETQYF.

This clone was counted only a few times. V is TRBV5-4 and J is TRBJ2-1; 8 bases agree with TRBD2. The CDR3 length is 16 residues. CDR1 is SGHNT, CDR2 YYREEE, per germline (reference sequence). V was pared by 0 bases and J by 8 bases, with 10 bases of the junction left unmatched. The CDR3 DNA sequence: TGTGCCAGCAGCTTGGATGTCTCGAGCGGGAGTTATGAGCAGTTCTTC. This encodes CASSLDVSSGSYEQFF.